This T cell receptor beta chain was recovered during a study of blood T cells in healthy people across ages. Study-wide results and limits: Across the age range, TCR beta diversity per million T cells fell in a roughly linear way.

The use of a sample-barcoded 5' primer and a J-beta primer mix characterized a second PCR of about 7 to 12 cycles. TCRdb ran MiXCR on the 5' RACE reads and lists one entry per CDR3 protein. The sample has hundreds of thousands of distinct CDR3 sequences, 30% to 45% seen once; the top ten hold approximately 13%. Germline lookup yields CDR1 DFQATT and CDR2 SNEGSKA (reference sequence). The ends were cut back, 5 bases at V and 5 bases at J, with 14 bases in the middle. The CDR3 is made up of 13 amino acids. This clonotype was observed at least ten times. Its cognate antigen is unknown. Caucasian, healthy and from Russia, the donors were aged between 6 and 90. Peripheral blood was drawn, ten milliliters per donor.

J is TRBJ2-3 and V is TRBV20-1; maybe TRBD2 (5 bases). The specimen was blood. The TCR was taken from a man between 18 and 35 years old in good health. CDR3 nucleotides: TGCAGTGCTGCCAGGAGGAATTTAGATACGCAGTATTTT. Protein: CSAARRNLDTQYF.